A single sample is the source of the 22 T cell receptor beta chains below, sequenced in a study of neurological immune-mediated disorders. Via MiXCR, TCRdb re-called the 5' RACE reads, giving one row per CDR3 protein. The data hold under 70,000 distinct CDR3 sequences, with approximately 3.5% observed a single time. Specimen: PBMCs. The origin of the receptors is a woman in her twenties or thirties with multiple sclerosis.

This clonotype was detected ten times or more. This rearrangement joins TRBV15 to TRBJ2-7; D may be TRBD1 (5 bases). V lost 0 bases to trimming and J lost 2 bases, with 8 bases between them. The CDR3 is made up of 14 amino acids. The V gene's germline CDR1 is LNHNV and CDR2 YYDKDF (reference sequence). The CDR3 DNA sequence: TGTGCCACCAGCAGAGATAAGGGGCCCTACGAGCAGTACTTC. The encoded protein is CATSRDKGPYEQYF.

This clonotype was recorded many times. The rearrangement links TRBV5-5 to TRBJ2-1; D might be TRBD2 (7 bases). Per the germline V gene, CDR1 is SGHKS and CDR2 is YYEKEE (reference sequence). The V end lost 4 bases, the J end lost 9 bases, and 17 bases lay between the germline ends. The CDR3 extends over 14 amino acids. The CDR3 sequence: CASSPPRGASEQFF. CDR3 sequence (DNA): TGTGCCAGCAGCCCCCCTCGGGGGGCCAGTGAGCAGTTCTTC.

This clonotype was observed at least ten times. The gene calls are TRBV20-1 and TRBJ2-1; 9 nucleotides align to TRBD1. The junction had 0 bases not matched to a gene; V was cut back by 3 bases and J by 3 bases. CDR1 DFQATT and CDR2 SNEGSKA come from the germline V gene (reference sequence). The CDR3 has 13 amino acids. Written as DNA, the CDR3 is TGCAGTGCTAGGGGACAGGGCTACAATGAGCAGTTCTTC. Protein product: CSARGQGYNEQFF.

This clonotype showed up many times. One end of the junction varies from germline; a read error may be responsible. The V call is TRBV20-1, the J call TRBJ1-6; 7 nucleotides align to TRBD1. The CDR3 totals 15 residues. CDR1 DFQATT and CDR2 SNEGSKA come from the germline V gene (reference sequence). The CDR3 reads CSARQGVSYNSPLNF. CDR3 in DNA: TGCAGTGCTAGGCAGGGGGTCTCCTATAATTCACCCCTCAACTTT.

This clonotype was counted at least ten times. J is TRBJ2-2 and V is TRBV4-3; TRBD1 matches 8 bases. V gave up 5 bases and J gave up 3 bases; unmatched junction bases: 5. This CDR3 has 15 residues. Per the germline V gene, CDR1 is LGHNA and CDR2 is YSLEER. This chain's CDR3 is CASSLGQGYTGELFF. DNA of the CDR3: TGCGCCAGCAGCTTAGGACAGGGCTACACCGGGGAGCTGTTTTTT.

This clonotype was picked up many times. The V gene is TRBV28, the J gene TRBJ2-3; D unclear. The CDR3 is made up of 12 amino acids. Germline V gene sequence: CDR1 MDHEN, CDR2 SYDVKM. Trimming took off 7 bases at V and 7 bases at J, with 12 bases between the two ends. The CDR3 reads CASTGPSYTQYF. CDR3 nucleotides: TGTGCCAGCACGGGTCCTTCTTATACGCAGTATTTT.

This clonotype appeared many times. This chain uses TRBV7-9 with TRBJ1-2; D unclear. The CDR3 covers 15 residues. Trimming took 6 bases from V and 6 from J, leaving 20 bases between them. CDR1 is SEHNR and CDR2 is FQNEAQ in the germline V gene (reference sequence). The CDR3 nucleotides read TGTGCCAGCAGGCCCCCTCCGCGCCTCGGGGATGGCTACACCTTC. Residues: CASRPPPRLGDGYTF.

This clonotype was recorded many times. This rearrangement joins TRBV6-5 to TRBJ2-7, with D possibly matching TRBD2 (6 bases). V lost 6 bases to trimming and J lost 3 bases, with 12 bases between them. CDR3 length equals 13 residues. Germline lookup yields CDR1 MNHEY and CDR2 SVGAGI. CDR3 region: CASRPSANYEQYF. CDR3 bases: TGTGCCAGCAGGCCTAGCGCTAACTACGAGCAGTACTTC.

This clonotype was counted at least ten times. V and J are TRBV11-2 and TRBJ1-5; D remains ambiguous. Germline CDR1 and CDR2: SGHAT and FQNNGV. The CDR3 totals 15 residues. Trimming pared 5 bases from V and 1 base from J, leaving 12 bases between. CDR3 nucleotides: TGTGCCAGCAGCGCCAGCGGGCTGAGCAATCAGCCCCAGCATTTT. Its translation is CASSASGLSNQPQHF.

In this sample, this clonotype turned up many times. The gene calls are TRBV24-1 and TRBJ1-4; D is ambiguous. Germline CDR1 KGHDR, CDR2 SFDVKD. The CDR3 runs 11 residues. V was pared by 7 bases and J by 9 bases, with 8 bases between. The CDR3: CATRAFKKLFF. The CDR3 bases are TGTGCCACCAGGGCATTTAAAAAACTGTTTTTT.

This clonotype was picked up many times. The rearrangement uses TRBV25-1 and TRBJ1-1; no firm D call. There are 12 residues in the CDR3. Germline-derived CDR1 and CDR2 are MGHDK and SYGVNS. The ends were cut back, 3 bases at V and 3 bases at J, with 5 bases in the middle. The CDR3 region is CASSERYTEAFF. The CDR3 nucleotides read TGTGCCAGCAGTGAGCGGTACACTGAAGCTTTCTTT. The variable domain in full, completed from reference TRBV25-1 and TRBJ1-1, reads EADIYQTPRYLVIGTGKKITLECSQTMGHDKMYWYQQDPGMELHLIHYSYGVNSTEKGDLSSESTVSRIRTEHFPLTLESARPSHTSQYLCASSERYTEAFFGQGTRLTVV.

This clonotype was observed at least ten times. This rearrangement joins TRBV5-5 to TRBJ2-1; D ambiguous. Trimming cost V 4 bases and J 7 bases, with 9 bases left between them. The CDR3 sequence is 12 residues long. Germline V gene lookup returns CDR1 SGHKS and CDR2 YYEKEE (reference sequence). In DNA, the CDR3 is TGTGCCAGCAGCCCAACCCTAAATGAGCAGTTCTTC. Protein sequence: CASSPTLNEQFF.

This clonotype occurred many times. The CDR3 DNA sequence: TGTGCCAGCAGGAGGACTAGCGGGGAGGTGGCAGATACGCAGTATTTT. It is translated as CASRRTSGEVADTQYF. This chain links TRBV27 with TRBJ2-3; 12 bases are a match to TRBD2. The CDR3 length is 16 residues. J lost 4 bases, V lost 6 bases, and 8 bases had no gene match. The germline V gene encodes CDR1 MNHEY and CDR2 SMNVEV (reference sequence).

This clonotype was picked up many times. The CDR3 spells CASSPLEVSSYEQYF. DNA for the CDR3: TGTGCCAGCTCACCACTTGAGGTTAGCTCCTACGAGCAGTACTTC. The V and J genes are TRBV18 and TRBJ2-7; D is uncertain. The germline V gene has CDR1 KGHSH and CDR2 LQKENI. Between the trimmed V and J ends, which lost 1 base and 0 bases, there was a span of 10 bases. The CDR3 is made up of 15 amino acids.

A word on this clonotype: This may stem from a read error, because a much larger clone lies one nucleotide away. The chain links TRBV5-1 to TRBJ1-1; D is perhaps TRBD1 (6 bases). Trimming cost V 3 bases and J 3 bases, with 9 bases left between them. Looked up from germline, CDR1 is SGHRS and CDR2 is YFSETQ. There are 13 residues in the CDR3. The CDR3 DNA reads TGCGCCAGCAGCTCCAAGGGGGACACTGAAGCTTTCTTT. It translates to CASSSKGDTEAFF.

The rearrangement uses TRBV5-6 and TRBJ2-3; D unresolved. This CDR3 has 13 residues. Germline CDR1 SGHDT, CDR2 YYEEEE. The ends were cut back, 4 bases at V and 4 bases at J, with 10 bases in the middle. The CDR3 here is CASSQGWSDTQYF. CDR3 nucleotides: TGTGCCAGCAGCCAAGGATGGTCAGATACGCAGTATTTT.

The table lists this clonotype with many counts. The CDR3 region is CSVTAITDTQYF. Here the CDR3 DNA reads TGCAGCGTAACAGCCATCACAGATACGCAGTATTTT. This chain links TRBV29-1 with TRBJ2-3; D is uncertain. CDR3 size: 12 residues. CDR1 and CDR2 from the germline V gene are SQVTM and ANQGSEA. V lost 6 bases and J 2 bases, leaving 9 bases between the germline ends.

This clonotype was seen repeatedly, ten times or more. The CDR3 coding sequence is TGCAGTGCTAGTCGTACAAACCACGAACAGTTCTTC. Translating gives CSASRTNHEQFF. The V gene is TRBV20-1, the J gene TRBJ2-1; the D is unclear. The CDR3 is 12 amino acids. The V and J ends lost 3 bases and 13 bases respectively, with 16 bases between them. Germline lookup yields CDR1 DFQATT and CDR2 SNEGSKA (reference sequence).

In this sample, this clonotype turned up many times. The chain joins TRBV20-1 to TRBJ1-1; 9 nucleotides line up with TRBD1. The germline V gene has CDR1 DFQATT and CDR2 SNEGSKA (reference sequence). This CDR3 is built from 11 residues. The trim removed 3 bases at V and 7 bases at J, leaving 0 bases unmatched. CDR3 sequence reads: CSARDRGEAFF. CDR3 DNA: TGCAGTGCTAGGGACAGGGGTGAAGCTTTCTTT.

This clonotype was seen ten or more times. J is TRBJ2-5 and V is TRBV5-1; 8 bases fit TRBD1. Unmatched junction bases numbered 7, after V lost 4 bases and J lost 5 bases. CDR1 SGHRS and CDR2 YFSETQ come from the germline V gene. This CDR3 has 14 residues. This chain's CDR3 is CASSVGQGRETQYF. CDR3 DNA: TGCGCCAGCAGCGTAGGACAGGGTAGGGAGACCCAGTACTTC.

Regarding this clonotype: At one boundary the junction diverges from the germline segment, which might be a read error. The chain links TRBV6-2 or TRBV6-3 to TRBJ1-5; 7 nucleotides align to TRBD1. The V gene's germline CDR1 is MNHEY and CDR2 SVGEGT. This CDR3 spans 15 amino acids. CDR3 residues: CASSKDRAVGQPQNF. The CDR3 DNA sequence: TGTGCCAGCAGTAAAGACAGGGCTGTGGGTCAGCCCCAGAATTTT.

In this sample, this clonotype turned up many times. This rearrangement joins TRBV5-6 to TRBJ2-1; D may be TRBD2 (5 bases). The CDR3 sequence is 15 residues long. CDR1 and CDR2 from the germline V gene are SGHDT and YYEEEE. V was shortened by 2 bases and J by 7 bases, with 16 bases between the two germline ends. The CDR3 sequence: CASSFIGFRENEQFF. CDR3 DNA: TGTGCCAGCAGCTTCATCGGATTTAGGGAGAATGAGCAGTTCTTC.